Listed here are 32 T cell receptor beta chains from one sample, sequenced in a study of OX40 agonist ivuxolimab in advanced cancers. The table came from immunoSEQ multiplex PCR; TCRdb's copy has only in-frame clones and leaves some out. This sample has around 46,000 clones, with around 89% found just once. The sample consisted of CD4+ or CD8+ T cells sorted from blood, taken in a trial of the OX40 agonist ivuxolimab. These receptors came from an adult with an advanced solid tumor such as melanoma, head and neck, liver or kidney cancer.

J is TRBJ2-7 and V is TRBV6-5, with D perhaps being TRBD1 or TRBD2 (5 bases each). The CDR3 is made up of 13 amino acids. Germline CDR1 MNHEY, CDR2 SVGAGI. Trimming removed 7 bases at V and 7 bases at J, with 17 bases between. The CDR3 loop is CASTIRGVGEQYF. Here the CDR3 DNA reads TGTGCCAGCACCATAAGGGGAGTCGGGGAGCAGTACTTC.

The V call is TRBV30, the J call TRBJ1-2; 10 nucleotides line up with TRBD1. V lost 0 bases to trimming and J lost 8 bases; unmatched junction nucleotides: 9. This CDR3 contains 15 residues. In germline, CDR1 is GTSNPN, CDR2 SVGIG (reference sequence). In DNA, the CDR3 is TGTGCCTGGAGTGTCGGACAGGGGGTTCTGTGGGGCTACACCTTC. It specifies CAWSVGQGVLWGYTF.

The chain combines TRBV10-3 with TRBJ1-2; TRBD1 is a possible D gene (6 bases). The CDR3 consists of 15 residues. The V gene's germline CDR1 is ENHRY and CDR2 SYGVKD. V dropped 4 bases and J dropped 6 bases, with 18 bases sitting between them. CDR3 region: CAISGNIQGGNGYTF. CDR3 DNA: TGTGCCATCAGTGGTAACATACAGGGTGGGAATGGCTACACCTTC.

V and J are TRBV9 and TRBJ2-7, with a tentative D call TRBD2 (5 bases). The CDR3 sequence is 14 residues long. The V gene's germline CDR1 is SGDLS and CDR2 YYNGEE. V lost 4 bases to trimming and J lost 3 bases, with 14 bases between them. CDR3 nucleotide sequence: TGTGCCAGCAGCCCTACGGGGTCATACTACGAGCAGTACTTC. Its protein product is CASSPTGSYYEQYF.

The chain's CDR3 is CASSIGWGRMGSPLHF. The CDR3, as DNA: TGTGCCAGTAGTATAGGCTGGGGACGGATGGGTTCACCCCTCCACTTT. The chain joins TRBV19 to TRBJ1-6, with D possibly matching TRBD1 (5 bases). The CDR3 is 16 residues long. CDR1 and CDR2 (germline): LNHDA, SQIVND (reference sequence). V gave up 1 base and J gave up 9 bases, with 16 bases separating them.

The CDR3 sequence is CASSPMGGFYEQYF. The CDR3 region has the DNA TGCGCCAGCAGCCCGATGGGGGGTTTCTACGAGCAGTACTTC. The V call is TRBV10-2, the J call TRBJ2-7; possible D gene TRBD2, 6 bases. CDR1 and CDR2 from the germline V gene are WSHSY and SAAADI. V was pared by 6 bases and J by 3 bases, with 15 bases between. CDR3 length equals 14 residues.

The chain links TRBV4-2 to TRBJ1-4; no definite D call. Between the trimmed V and J ends, which lost 1 base and 3 bases, there was a span of 12 bases. The CDR3 extends over 16 amino acids. CDR1 LGHNA and CDR2 YNFKEQ come from the germline V gene. This CDR3 reads CASSQALTASNEKLFF. Written as DNA, the CDR3 is TGTGCCAGCAGCCAAGCGCTAACAGCTTCTAATGAAAAACTGTTTTTT.

The chain employs TRBV9 and TRBJ1-1, with no clear D. This CDR3 is 12 amino acids long. V was trimmed by 5 bases and J by 1 base, leaving 6 bases between them. CDR1 and CDR2 (germline): SGDLS, YYNGEE. Here the CDR3 DNA reads TGTGCCAGCAGGAGTGAGAACACTGAAGCTTTCTTT. The encoded protein is CASRSENTEAFF.

The rearrangement uses TRBV9 and TRBJ2-5; D assignment may be TRBD1 or TRBD2 (6 bases each). With 0 bases removed from V and 5 bases from J, the gap between germline ends came to 20 bases. Germline-derived CDR1 and CDR2 are SGDLS and YYNGEE. CDR3 length equals 17 residues. The CDR3 nucleotides are TGTGCCAGCAGCGTAGGAACCGGGGGCGGGCTCATGGAGACCCAGTACTTC. This sequence encodes CASSVGTGGGLMETQYF. Filled out from reference TRBV9 and TRBJ2-5, the complete variable domain reads DSGVTQTPKHLITATGQRVTLRCSPRSGDLSVYWYQQSLDQGLQFLIQYYNGEERAKGNILERFSAQQFPDLHSELNLSSLELGDSALYFCASSVGTGGGLMETQYFGPGTRLLVL.

This clone was observed a few times. V is TRBV7-9 and J is TRBJ1-1; D unclear. The CDR3 loop spans 14 amino acids. Germline assignment: CDR1 SEHNR and CDR2 FQNEAQ (reference sequence). The V and J ends lost 2 bases and 0 bases respectively, with 7 bases between them. The DNA for the CDR3 is TGTGCCAGCAGCTTACGGTCAGTGAACACTGAAGCTTTCTTT. Translating gives CASSLRSVNTEAFF.

About this clone itself: Other DNA sequences in the same sample also yield this CDR3. This rearrangement joins TRBV27 to TRBJ2-4; 15 bases are a match to TRBD2. The CDR3 sequence is 19 residues long. The germline CDR1 and CDR2 sequences are MNHEY and SMNVEV (reference sequence). The V segment lost 6 bases and the J segment 4 bases; nucleotides outside the gene matches: 13. The CDR3 loop is CASSSRTSGRAFSKNIQYF. In nucleotides, the CDR3 is TGTGCCAGCAGCTCCCGGACTAGCGGGAGGGCATTCTCAAAAAACATTCAGTACTTC.

V and J are TRBV18 and TRBJ2-3; D is perhaps TRBD1 or TRBD2 (5 bases each). This CDR3 has 15 residues. Trimming pared 5 bases from V and 0 bases from J, leaving 12 bases between. Germline V lookup: CDR1 KGHSH, CDR2 LQKENI. As DNA, the CDR3 is TGTGCCAGCTCATCCGGGACCTATAGCACAGATACGCAGTATTTT. Translated, it gives CASSSGTYSTDTQYF.

The chain couples TRBV5-1 to TRBJ2-2, with D perhaps being TRBD1 or TRBD2 (5 bases each). The V end lost 4 bases, the J end lost 6 bases, and 19 bases lay between the germline ends. Per the germline V gene, CDR1 is SGHRS and CDR2 is YFSETQ. This CDR3 is built from 16 residues. CDR3 bases: TGCGCCAGCAGCGGGGACCTCGATAATATAGCCGGGGAGCTGTTTTTT. It codes for CASSGDLDNIAGELFF.

The chain uses TRBV4-1 and TRBJ2-7, with 7 positions matching TRBD1. The CDR3 spans 13 residues. V was pared by 6 bases and J by 5 bases, with 7 bases of the junction left unmatched. Germline V gives CDR1 MGHRA, CDR2 YSYEKL. CDR3 DNA sequence: TGCGCCAGCAGTCCCGGGACAGAAAACGAGCAGTACTTC. It yields the protein CASSPGTENEQYF.

The chain has TRBV9 and TRBJ2-1; tentative D call: TRBD2 (7 bases). Per germline, CDR1 SGDLS and CDR2 YYNGEE. Trimming cost V 4 bases and J 2 bases, with 16 bases left between them. The CDR3 has 16 amino acids. CDR3 coding DNA: TGTGCCAGCAGCCCCCTTGGGGGGGCAGCCTACAATGAGCAGTTCTTC. This translates into CASSPLGGAAYNEQFF.

This clone was picked up one time. V usage is TRBV5-4 and J usage is TRBJ1-2, with D perhaps matching TRBD1 (5 bases). CDR1 is SGHNT, CDR2 YYREEE, per germline (reference sequence). V lost 2 bases and J lost 8, with 10 bases in between. This CDR3 is built from 12 residues. CDR3: CASSFGGVGYTF. The CDR3 coding sequence is TGTGCCAGCAGCTTCGGAGGGGTCGGCTACACCTTC.

The V and J genes are TRBV6-5 and TRBJ2-7; tentatively, D is TRBD1 (6 bases). The CDR3 has 13 amino acids. Trimming pared 2 bases from V and 2 bases from J, leaving 7 bases between. Germline assignment: CDR1 MNHEY and CDR2 SVGAGI. The CDR3 coding sequence is TGTGCCAGCAGTTACGGACAGCCCTACGAGCAGTACTTC. It specifies CASSYGQPYEQYF.

The chain employs TRBV6-5 and TRBJ2-3, with D possibly called TRBD1 or TRBD2 (5 bases each). The CDR3 is 15 residues long. Germline V CDR1 and CDR2: MNHEY, SVGAGI. Trimming took off 5 bases at V and 2 bases at J, with 14 bases between the two ends. The CDR3 region has the DNA TGTGCCAGCAGTGGGACGGGACCCCCCACAGATACGCAGTATTTT. This codes for CASSGTGPPTDTQYF.

The rearrangement links TRBV14 to TRBJ2-7; D is unclear. V was trimmed by 5 bases and J by 3 bases, leaving 5 bases between them. The CDR3 totals 11 residues. Germline values: CDR1 SGHDN, CDR2 FVKESK. The CDR3 DNA follows: TGTGCCAGCAGCAATTTCTACGAGCAGTACTTC. The encoded protein is CASSNFYEQYF.

V and J are TRBV27 and TRBJ2-1; no clear D gene. The CDR3 is made up of 17 amino acids. Looked up from germline, CDR1 is MNHEY and CDR2 is SMNVEV (reference sequence). Trimming pared 0 bases from V and 2 bases from J, leaving 14 bases between. The CDR3 nucleotides read TGTGCCAGCAGTTTATCGATTGTCTCCCTAACCTACAATGAGCAGTTCTTC. Translating it yields CASSLSIVSLTYNEQFF.

This chain connects TRBV19 to TRBJ1-2; a weak D match, TRBD1 (6 bases). V lost 5 bases, J lost 1 base, and 17 bases lay in between. This CDR3 region has 16 residues. Per the germline V gene, CDR1 is LNHDA and CDR2 is SQIVND (reference sequence). The CDR3 nucleotides are TGTGCCAGTAGTGAAACAGGGAATCCCTTTAACTATGGCTACACCTTC. Amino acids: CASSETGNPFNYGYTF.

Comments on this clone: Additional DNA sequences in this sample encode the identical CDR3. The chain recombines TRBV7-9 with TRBJ2-7; D remains ambiguous. V dropped 2 bases and J dropped 4 bases, with 3 bases sitting between them. Germline V gene data show CDR1 as SEHNR and CDR2 as FQNEAQ (reference sequence). The CDR3 length is 11 residues. The CDR3 sequence: CASSLSYEQYF. CDR3 in DNA: TGTGCCAGCAGCTTAAGTTACGAGCAGTACTTC.

The J gene is TRBJ2-1, the V gene TRBV12-5, with 8 bases matching TRBD2. Germline V gives CDR1 LGHNT, CDR2 FRNRAP. The J segment lost 9 bases and the V segment lost 3 bases, leaving 16 bases of the junction unmatched. This CDR3 region has 17 residues. CDR3 sequence reads: CASGFEVGEREWVEQFF. The CDR3 bases are TGTGCTAGTGGTTTCGAGGTGGGCGAGCGGGAGTGGGTTGAGCAGTTCTTC.

The V gene is TRBV9, the J gene TRBJ1-1; TRBD1 might be the D (6 bases). This CDR3 is built from 14 residues. V was pared by 3 bases and J by 1 base, with 10 bases between. The germline V gene has CDR1 SGDLS and CDR2 YYNGEE. The CDR3 region is CASSDEQGNTEAFF. Written as DNA, the CDR3 is TGTGCCAGCAGCGACGAACAGGGGAACACTGAAGCTTTCTTT.

This clone occurred once. The chain uses TRBV4-2 and TRBJ1-2; unclear D gene. V was pared by 5 bases and J by 4 bases, with 8 bases between. The germline V gene encodes CDR1 LGHNA and CDR2 YNFKEQ. This CDR3 has 12 amino acids. CDR3 residues: CASSSAGYGYTF. CDR3 coding DNA: TGTGCCAGCAGCTCCGCGGGCTATGGCTACACCTTC.

The CDR3 region is CASSSGHRWWETQYF. CDR3 sequence (DNA): TGTGCCAGCAGTTCGGGACACCGGTGGTGGGAGACCCAGTACTTC. The chain combines TRBV27 with TRBJ2-5; perhaps TRBD1 as D (6 bases). The ends were cut back, 4 bases at V and 5 bases at J, with 17 bases in the middle. The germline CDR1 and CDR2 sequences are MNHEY and SMNVEV (reference sequence). The CDR3 is 15 amino acids.

CDR3 DNA sequence: TGTGCCAGTAGTATTGGAGGACTGGCGAGTAGTGAGCAGTTCTTC. It yields the protein CASSIGGLASSEQFF. The V call is TRBV19, the J call TRBJ2-1, with TRBD2 as a possible D gene (5 bases). Trimming cost V 3 bases and J 9 bases, with 18 bases left between them. Germline-derived CDR1 and CDR2 are LNHDA and SQIVND (reference sequence). This CDR3 has 15 residues.

This chain links TRBV19 with TRBJ2-1; a weak D match, TRBD1 (6 bases). The V and J ends lost 3 bases and 6 bases respectively, with 9 bases between them. Germline CDR1 LNHDA, CDR2 SQIVND (reference sequence). CDR3 size: 13 residues. The CDR3 nucleotides read TGTGCCAGTAGTATTGCAGGGGCCAATGAGCAGTTCTTC. This encodes CASSIAGANEQFF.

The chain is built from TRBV19 and TRBJ2-7, with 11 bases matching TRBD1. CDR1 and CDR2 (germline): LNHDA, SQIVND (reference sequence). CDR3 size: 14 residues. Trimming removed 6 bases from V and 4 bases from J; junction bases left unmatched: 5. CDR3 amino acids: CASSPGTGGYEQYF. The CDR3 DNA reads TGTGCCAGTAGCCCTGGGACAGGGGGTTACGAGCAGTACTTC.

V and J are TRBV28 and TRBJ1-5; D is unresolved. The germline V gene encodes CDR1 MDHEN and CDR2 SYDVKM. Trimming stripped 3 bases from V and 4 bases from J, with 7 bases between. This CDR3 contains 13 residues. CDR3 residues: CASSFVGNQPQHF. CDR3 DNA sequence: TGTGCCAGCAGTTTCGTAGGGAATCAGCCCCAGCATTTT.

This rearrangement joins TRBV9 to TRBJ2-7; TRBD1 agrees at 9 bases. This CDR3 has 15 residues. J was trimmed by 5 bases and V by 3 bases; bases with no gene match: 9. Germline loops: CDR1 SGDLS, CDR2 YYNGEE. The CDR3 DNA sequence: TGTGCCAGCAGCGCAGACGGGACAGGGTACGACGAGCAGTACTTC. This encodes CASSADGTGYDEQYF.

The chain joins TRBV6-1 to TRBJ1-2; D remains ambiguous. The V gene's germline CDR1 is MNHNS and CDR2 SASEGT. V lost 10 bases and J lost 0, with 6 bases in between. The CDR3 has 11 amino acids. CDR3 bases: TGTGCCACCACAGCTAACTATGGCTACACCTTC. As protein: CATTANYGYTF.